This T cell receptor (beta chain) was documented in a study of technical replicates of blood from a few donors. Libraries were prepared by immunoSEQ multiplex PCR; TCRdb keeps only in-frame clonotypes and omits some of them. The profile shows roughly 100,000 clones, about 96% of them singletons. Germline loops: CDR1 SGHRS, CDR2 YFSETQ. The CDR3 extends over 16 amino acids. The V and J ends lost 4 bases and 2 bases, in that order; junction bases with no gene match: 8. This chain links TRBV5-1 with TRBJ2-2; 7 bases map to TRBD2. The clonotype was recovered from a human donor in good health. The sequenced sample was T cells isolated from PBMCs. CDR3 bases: TGCGCCAGCAGCACGGCTAGCGGCCATAACACCGGGGAGCTGTTTTTT. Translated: CASSTASGHNTGELFF. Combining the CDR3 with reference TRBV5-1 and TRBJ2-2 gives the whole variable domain KAGVTQTPRYLIKTRGQQVTLSCSPISGHRSVSWYQQTPGQGLQFLFEYFSETQRNKGNFPGRFSGRQFSNSRSEMNVSTLELGDSALYLCASSTASGHNTGELFFGEGSRLTVL.